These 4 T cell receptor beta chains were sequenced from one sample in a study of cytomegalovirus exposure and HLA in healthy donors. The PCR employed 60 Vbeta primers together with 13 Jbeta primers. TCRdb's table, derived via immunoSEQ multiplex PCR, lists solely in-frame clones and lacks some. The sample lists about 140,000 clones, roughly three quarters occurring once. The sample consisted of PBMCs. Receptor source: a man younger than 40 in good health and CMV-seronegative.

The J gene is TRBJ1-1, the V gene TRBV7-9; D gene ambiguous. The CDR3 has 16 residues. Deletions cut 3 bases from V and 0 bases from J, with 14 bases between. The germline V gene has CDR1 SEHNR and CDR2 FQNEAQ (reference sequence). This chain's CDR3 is CASSFRHPGMNTEAFF. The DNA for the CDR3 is TGTGCCAGCAGCTTTCGACATCCAGGAATGAACACTGAAGCTTTCTTT.

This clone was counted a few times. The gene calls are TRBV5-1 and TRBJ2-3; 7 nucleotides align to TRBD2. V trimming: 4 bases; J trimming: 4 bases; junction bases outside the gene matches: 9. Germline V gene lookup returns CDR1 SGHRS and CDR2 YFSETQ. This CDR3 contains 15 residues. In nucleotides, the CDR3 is TGCGCCAGCAGCGCCCGGGGAGGGGAGGCAGATACGCAGTATTTT. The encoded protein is CASSARGGEADTQYF.

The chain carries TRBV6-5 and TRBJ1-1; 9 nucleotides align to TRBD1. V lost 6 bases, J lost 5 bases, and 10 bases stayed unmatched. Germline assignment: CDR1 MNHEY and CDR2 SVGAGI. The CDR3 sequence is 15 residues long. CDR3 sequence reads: CASSKQRQGGTEAFF. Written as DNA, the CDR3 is TGTGCCAGCAGCAAACAAAGACAGGGGGGTACTGAAGCTTTCTTT.

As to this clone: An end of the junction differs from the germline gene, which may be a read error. The chain's CDR3 is CSSSLASGKLFF. Written as DNA, the CDR3 is TGTTCCAGCAGCTTAGCGTCCGGGAAACTGTTTTTT. The gene calls are TRBV7-9 and TRBJ1-4; D is uncertain. The germline V gene has CDR1 SEHNR and CDR2 FQNEAQ (reference sequence). The CDR3 contains 12 residues.